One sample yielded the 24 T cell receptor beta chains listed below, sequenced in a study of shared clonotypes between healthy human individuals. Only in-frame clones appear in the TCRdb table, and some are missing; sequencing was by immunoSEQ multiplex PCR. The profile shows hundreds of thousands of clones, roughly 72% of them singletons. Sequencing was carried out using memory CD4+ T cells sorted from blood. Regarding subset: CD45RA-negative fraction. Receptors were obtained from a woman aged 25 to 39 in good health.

CDR3 residues: CASRSGGSFGEQYF. The CDR3 nucleotides read TGTGCCAGTCGCTCCGGGGGCAGCTTTGGTGAGCAGTACTTC. The gene calls are TRBV2 and TRBJ2-7; D tentatively fits TRBD1 or TRBD2 (6 bases each). From germline, CDR1 is SNHLY and CDR2 FYNNEI. V lost 9 bases and J lost 7, with 22 bases in between. The CDR3 has 14 residues.

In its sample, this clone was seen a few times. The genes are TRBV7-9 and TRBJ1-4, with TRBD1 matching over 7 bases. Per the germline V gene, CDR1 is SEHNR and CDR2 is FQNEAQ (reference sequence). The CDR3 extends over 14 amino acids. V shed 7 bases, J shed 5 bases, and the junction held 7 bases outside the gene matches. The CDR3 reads CASIAGQLNEKLFF. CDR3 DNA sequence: TGTGCCAGCATCGCGGGACAGTTGAATGAAAAACTGTTTTTT.

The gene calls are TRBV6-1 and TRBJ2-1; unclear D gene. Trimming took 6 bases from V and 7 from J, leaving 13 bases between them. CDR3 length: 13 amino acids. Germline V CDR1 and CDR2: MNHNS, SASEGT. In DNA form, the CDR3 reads TGTGCCAGCAGAGGAACAGTAGAAAATGAGCAGTTCTTC. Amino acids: CASRGTVENEQFF.

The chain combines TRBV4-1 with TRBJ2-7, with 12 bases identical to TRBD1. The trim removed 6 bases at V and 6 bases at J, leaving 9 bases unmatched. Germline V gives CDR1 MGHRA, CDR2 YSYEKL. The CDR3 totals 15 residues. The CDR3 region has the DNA TGCGCCAGCAGGGGCGGGGGGACAGGGGGCGTCGAGCAGTACTTC. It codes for CASRGGGTGGVEQYF.

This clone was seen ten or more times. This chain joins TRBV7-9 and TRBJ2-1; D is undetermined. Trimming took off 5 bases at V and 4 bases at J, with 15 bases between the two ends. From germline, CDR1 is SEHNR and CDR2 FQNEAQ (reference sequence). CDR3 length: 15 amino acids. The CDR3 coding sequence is TGTGCCAGCAGCCCTGGACGGGCCAGATACAATGAGCAGTTCTTC. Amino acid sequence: CASSPGRARYNEQFF.

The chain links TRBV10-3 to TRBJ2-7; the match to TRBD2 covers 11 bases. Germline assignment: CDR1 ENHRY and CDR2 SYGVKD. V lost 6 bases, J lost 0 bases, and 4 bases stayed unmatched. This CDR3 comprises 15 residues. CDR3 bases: TGTGCCATCAGCTCCCTAGCGGGGGGCTCCTACGAGCAGTACTTC. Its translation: CAISSLAGGSYEQYF.

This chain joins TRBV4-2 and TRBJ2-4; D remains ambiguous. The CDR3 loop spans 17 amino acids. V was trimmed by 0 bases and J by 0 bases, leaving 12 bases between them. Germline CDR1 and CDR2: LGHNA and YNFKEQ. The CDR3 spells CASSQEGPSLAKNIQYF. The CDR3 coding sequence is TGTGCCAGCAGCCAAGAAGGACCGTCACTAGCCAAAAACATTCAGTACTTC.

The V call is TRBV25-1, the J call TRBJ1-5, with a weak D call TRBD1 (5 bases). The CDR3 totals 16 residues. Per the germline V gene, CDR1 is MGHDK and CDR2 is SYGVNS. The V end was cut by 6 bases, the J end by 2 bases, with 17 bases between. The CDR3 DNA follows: TGTGCCAGCAGAGGGGCTGGGCCGGAGGGCAATCAGCCCCAGCATTTT. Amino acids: CASRGAGPEGNQPQHF.

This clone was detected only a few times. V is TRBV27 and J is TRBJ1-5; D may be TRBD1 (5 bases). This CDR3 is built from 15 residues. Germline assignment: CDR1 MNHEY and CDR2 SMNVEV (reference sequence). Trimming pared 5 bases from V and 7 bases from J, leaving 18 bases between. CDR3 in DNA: TGTGCCAGCAGTCCTGGGACGAGGGGACGGCAGCCCCAGCATTTT. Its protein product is CASSPGTRGRQPQHF.

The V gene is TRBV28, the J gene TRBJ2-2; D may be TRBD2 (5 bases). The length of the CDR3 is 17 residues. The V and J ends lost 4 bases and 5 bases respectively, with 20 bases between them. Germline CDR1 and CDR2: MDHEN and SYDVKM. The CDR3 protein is CASSSLATLAATGELFF. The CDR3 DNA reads TGTGCCAGCAGTTCCTTAGCCACCCTAGCAGCTACCGGGGAGCTGTTTTTT. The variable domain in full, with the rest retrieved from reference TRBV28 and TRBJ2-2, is DVKVTQSSRYLVKRTGEKVFLECVQDMDHENMFWYRQDPGLGLRLIYFSYDVKMKEKGDIPEGYSVSREKKERFSLILESASTNQTSMYLCASSSLATLAATGELFFGEGSRLTVL.

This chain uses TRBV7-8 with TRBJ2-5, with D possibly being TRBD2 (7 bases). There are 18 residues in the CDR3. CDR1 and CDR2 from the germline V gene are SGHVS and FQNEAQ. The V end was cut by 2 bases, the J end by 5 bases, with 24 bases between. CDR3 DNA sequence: TGTGCCAGCAGCTTACATAGCGGCGGGGGCTTTGCGCCTGAGACCCAGTACTTC. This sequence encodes CASSLHSGGGFAPETQYF.

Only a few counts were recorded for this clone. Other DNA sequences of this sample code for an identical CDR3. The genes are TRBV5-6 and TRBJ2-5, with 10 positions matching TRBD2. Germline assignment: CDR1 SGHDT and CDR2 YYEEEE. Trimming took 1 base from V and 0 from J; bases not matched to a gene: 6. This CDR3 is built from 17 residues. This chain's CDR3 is CASSLFGLAENQETQYF. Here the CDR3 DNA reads TGTGCCAGCAGCTTGTTTGGACTAGCGGAAAACCAAGAGACCCAGTACTTC.

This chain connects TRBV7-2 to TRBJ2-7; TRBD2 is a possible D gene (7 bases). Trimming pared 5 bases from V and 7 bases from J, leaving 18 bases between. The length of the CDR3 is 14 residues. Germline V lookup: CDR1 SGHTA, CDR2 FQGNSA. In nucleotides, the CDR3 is TGTGCCAGCAGCCCCTTAGGGGGGGCATGGGAGCAGTACTTC. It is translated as CASSPLGGAWEQYF.

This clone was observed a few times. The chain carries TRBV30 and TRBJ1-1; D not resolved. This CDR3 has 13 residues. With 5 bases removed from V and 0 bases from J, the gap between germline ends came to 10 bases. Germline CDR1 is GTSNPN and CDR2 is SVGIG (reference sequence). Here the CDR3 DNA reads TGTGCCTGGGCTCGCATAATGAACACTGAAGCTTTCTTT. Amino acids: CAWARIMNTEAFF.

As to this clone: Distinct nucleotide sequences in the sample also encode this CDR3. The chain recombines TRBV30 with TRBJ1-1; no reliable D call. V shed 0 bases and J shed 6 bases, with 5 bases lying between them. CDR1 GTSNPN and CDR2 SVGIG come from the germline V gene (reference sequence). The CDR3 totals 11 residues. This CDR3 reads CAWSVGAEAFF. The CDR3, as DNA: TGTGCCTGGAGTGTGGGAGCTGAAGCTTTCTTT.

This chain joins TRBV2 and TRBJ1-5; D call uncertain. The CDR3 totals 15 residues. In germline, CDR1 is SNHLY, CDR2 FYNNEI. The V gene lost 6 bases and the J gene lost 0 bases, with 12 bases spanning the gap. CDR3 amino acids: CASSAERDSNQPQHF. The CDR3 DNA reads TGTGCCAGCAGCGCGGAGAGAGATAGCAATCAGCCCCAGCATTTT.

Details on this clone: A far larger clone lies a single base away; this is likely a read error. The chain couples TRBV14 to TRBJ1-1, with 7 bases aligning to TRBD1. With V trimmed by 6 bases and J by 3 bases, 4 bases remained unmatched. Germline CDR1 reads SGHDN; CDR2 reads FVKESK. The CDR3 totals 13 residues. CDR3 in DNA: TGTGCCAGCAGACAACAGGGGTACACTGAAGCTTTCTTT. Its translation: CASRQQGYTEAFF.

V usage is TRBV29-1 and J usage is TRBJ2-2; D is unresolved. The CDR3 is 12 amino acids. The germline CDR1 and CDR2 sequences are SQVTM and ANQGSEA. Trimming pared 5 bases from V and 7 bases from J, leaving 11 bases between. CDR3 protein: CSVSVGIGELFF. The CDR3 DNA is TGCAGCGTTTCAGTAGGGATCGGGGAGCTGTTTTTT.

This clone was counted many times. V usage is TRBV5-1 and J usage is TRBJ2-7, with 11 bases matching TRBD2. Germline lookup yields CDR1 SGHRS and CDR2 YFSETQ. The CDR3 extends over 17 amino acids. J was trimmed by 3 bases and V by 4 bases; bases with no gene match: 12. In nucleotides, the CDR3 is TGCGCCAGCAGCGGGGGACTAGCGGCTTATCTAAACTACGAGCAGTACTTC. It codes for CASSGGLAAYLNYEQYF.

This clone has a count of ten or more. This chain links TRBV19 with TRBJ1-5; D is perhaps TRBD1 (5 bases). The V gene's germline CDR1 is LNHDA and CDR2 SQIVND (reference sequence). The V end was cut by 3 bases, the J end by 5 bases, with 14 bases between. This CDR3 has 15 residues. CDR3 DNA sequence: TGTGCCAGTAGTATCATGGAGGGACGCGATCAGCCCCAGCATTTT. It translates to CASSIMEGRDQPQHF.

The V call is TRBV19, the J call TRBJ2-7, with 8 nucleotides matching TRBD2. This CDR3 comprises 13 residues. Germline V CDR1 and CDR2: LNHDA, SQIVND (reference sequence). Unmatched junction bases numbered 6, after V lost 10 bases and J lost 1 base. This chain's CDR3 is CATMGTRSYEQYF. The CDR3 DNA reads TGTGCCACTATGGGGACTAGATCCTACGAGCAGTACTTC.

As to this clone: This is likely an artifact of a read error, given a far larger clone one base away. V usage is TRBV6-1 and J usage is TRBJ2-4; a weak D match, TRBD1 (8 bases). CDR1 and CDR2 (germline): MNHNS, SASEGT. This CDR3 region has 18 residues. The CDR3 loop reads CASSERTGRGLAKNTQYF. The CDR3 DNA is TGTGCCAGCAGTGAACGGACAGGGCGGGGGCTAGCCAAAAACACTCAGTACTTC.

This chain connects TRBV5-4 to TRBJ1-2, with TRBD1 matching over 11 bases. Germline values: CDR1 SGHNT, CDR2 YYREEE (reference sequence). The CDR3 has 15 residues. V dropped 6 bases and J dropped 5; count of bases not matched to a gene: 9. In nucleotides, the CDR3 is TGTGCCAGCAACACCATCGGGACAGGGGGGTATGGCTACACCTTC. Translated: CASNTIGTGGYGYTF.

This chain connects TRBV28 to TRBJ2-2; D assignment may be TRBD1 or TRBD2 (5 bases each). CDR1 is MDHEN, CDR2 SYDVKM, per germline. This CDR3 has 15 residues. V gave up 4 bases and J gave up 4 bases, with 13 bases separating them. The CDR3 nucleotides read TGTGCCAGCAGTTCCCCCGGGGCAGTCACCGGGGAGCTGTTTTTT. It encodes CASSSPGAVTGELFF. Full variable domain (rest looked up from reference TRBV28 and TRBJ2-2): DVKVTQSSRYLVKRTGEKVFLECVQDMDHENMFWYRQDPGLGLRLIYFSYDVKMKEKGDIPEGYSVSREKKERFSLILESASTNQTSMYLCASSSPGAVTGELFFGEGSRLTVL.